This TCR beta chain was found in a study of T cell repertoires in cytomegalovirus infection. TCRdb independently ran MiXCR on the reads; one entry per CDR3 protein. The sample consists of approximately 1,000,000 distinct CDR3 sequences, approximately 33% of them appearing once. Only a few counts were recorded for this clonotype. The antigen remains undetermined. CDR1 and CDR2 (germline): SEHNR, FQNEAQ (reference sequence). V lost 5 bases, J lost 10 bases, and 16 bases stayed unmatched. CDR3 length: 16 residues. This chain uses TRBV7-9 with TRBJ2-1; 8 nucleotides align to TRBD1. The sequenced sample was cultured CD8+ T cells from PBMCs, obtained from culture after CMV antigen stimulation. The clonotype originates from a human donor in good health (CMV status not recorded). Some clones in this sample may be carry-over from other donors' samples. CDR3 residues: CASSTLTTRWDREQFF. The DNA for the CDR3 is TGTGCCAGCAGCACACTTACAACCCGTTGGGACAGGGAGCAGTTCTTC.